This record concerns one T cell receptor (beta chain) sequence. Its antigen is unknown. The data stem from a study of OX40 agonist ivuxolimab in advanced cancers. Study-wide context: Hepatocellular carcinoma, melanoma, renal cell or head and neck cancer affected the dose-escalation patients. In three patients, partial responses were observed, one with hepatocellular carcinoma and two with cutaneous melanoma.

Clones were read by immunoSEQ multiplex PCR, and TCRdb kept only the in-frame ones, dropping some. The sample records fewer than 55,000 clones, approximately 80% being singletons. Notes on the study in general: Relatively little clonal expansion, among the lowest observed, appeared in partial responders at 0.1-3.0 mg/kg.

The CDR3 runs to 13 residues. CDR1 and CDR2 from the germline V gene are SGHVS and FQNEAQ. V was cut by 7 bases and J by 1 base, with 7 bases left in between. The sequenced sample was CD4+ or CD8+ T cells sorted from blood, obtained in a trial of the OX40 agonist ivuxolimab. The TCR was taken from an adult with an advanced solid tumor such as melanoma, head and neck, liver or kidney cancer. The V call is TRBV7-8, the J call TRBJ2-2, with D possibly being TRBD1 (5 bases). In nucleotides, the CDR3 is TGTGCCAGCATGCAGGGGAACACCGGGGAGCTGTTTTTT. Translating gives CASMQGNTGELFF.